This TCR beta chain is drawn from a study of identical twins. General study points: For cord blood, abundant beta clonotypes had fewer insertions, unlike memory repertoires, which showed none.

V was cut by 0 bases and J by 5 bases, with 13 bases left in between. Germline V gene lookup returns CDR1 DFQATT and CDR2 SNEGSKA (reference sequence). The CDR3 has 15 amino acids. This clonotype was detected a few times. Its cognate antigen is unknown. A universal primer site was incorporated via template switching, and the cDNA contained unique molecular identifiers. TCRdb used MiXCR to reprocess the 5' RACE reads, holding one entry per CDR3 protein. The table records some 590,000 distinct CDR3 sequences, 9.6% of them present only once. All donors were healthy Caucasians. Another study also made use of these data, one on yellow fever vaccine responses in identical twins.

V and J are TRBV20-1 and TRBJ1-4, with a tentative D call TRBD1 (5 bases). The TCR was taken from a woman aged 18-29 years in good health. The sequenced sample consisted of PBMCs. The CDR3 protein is CSARDSGRVNEKLFF. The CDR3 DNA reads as TGCAGTGCTAGAGATTCGGGCAGGGTGAATGAAAAACTGTTTTTT.